This TCR beta chain was retrieved from a study of blood T cell repertoires in COVID-19. Study information: Two negative PCRs, clearance, or symptom resolution characterized the recovered Cohort 3 donors. COVID-19 samples collected from the United States, Italy and Spain covered acute and convalescent phases.

Researchers sorted participants into cohorts using their self-reported clinical history. V was shortened by 7 bases and J by 2 bases, with 15 bases between the two germline ends. Germline assignment: CDR1 SNHLY and CDR2 FYNNEI. This CDR3 spans 15 amino acids. In the original workflow: Using reference gene primer amplification, nucleated cell counts were estimated. Sequenced by immunoSEQ multiplex PCR; TCRdb stores in-frame clones only, minus some. V, J and clone size derive from that table, while D and trimming were established from the DNA sequence. The data contain under 400,000 clones, around 87% of them seen just once; the ten biggest clones take up roughly 2%.

The sequence was obtained from a man aged 35 to 55 in a cohort exposed to, infected with or recovered from COVID-19 (not recorded which). V and J are TRBV2 and TRBJ2-1, with a tentative D call TRBD1 (6 bases). Sequencing input: PBMCs or T cells enriched from blood (not recorded which). The CDR3 bases are TGTGCCAGCACCACGGACAGTGGACCCTACAATGAGCAGTTCTTC. Translation gives CASTTDSGPYNEQFF. Complete variable domain (other parts from reference TRBV2 and TRBJ2-1): EPEVTQTPSHQVTQMGQEVILRCVPISNHLYFYWYRQILGQKVEFLVSFYNNEISEKSEIFDDQFSVERPDGSNFTLKIRSTKLEDSAMYFCASTTDSGPYNEQFFGPGTRLTVL.